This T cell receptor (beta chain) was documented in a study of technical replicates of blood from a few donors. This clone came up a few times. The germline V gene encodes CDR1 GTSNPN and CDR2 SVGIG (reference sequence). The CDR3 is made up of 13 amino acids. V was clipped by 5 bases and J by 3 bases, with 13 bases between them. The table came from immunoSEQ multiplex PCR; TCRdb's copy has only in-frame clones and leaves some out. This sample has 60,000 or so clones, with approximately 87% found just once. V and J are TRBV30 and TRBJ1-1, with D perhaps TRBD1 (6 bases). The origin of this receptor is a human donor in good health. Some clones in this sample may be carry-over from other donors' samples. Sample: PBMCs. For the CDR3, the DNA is TGTGCCTGGTGGCGGGGGGCCTACACTGAAGCTTTCTTT. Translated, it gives CAWWRGAYTEAFF. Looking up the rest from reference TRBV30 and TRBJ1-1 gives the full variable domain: SQTIHQWPATLVQPVGSPLSLECTVEGTSNPNLYWYRQAAGRGLQLLFYSVGIGQISSEVPQNLSASRPQDRQFILSSKKLLLSDSGFYLCAWWRGAYTEAFFGQGTRLTVV.